The sequence of this T cell receptor beta chain was determined in a study of response to subunit inactivated influenza vaccine. The CDR3 has 13 residues. Trimming removed 8 bases from V and 4 bases from J, with 14 bases in between. CDR1 is MDHEN, CDR2 SYDVKM, per germline. On this clonotype: No antigen is known for it.

Broader study findings: The authors put forward the suggestion that each seasonal influenza vaccination may bring in only a limited number of new T cells.

TCRdb used MiXCR to reprocess the RT-PCR reads, holding one entry per CDR3 protein. The sample lists 550,000 to 600,000 distinct CDR3 sequences; roughly 10% were seen once. This receptor was taken from a man in his fifties or sixties who received an inactivated influenza vaccine. Sample: PBMCs from blood, taken on the day of vaccination. V gene TRBV28 combines with J gene TRBJ1-2; D not certain. The CDR3 loop is CASCFPEGYGYTF. CDR3 DNA: TGTGCCAGCTGCTTCCCCGAGGGCTATGGCTACACCTTC.